The clone carrying this TCR beta chain was picked up one time. Germline CDR1 MNHEY, CDR2 SMNVEV (reference sequence). The CDR3 sequence is 13 residues long. The germline V and J ends were trimmed by 5 bases and 7 bases, with 14 bases remaining between them. Researchers sorted participants into cohorts using their self-reported clinical history. This sample was included in a study of blood T cell repertoires in COVID-19. Authors' data handling: Cell counts per sample came from amplifying reference gene primers. Profiling relied on immunoSEQ multiplex PCR, and the TCRdb table lists in-frame clones only, not all of them. V, J and clone size reflect that table, while D and trimming were determined from the DNA. This sample carries a few hundred thousand clones, around 90% of them seen once, and the ten largest clones take about 18%.

The receptor was isolated from a woman in her twenties or thirties who had recovered from COVID-19. The chain uses TRBV27 and TRBJ1-2, with D hard to call. Sequenced: PBMCs or T cells enriched from blood (not recorded which). The CDR3, as DNA: TGTGCCAGCAGTCCCCGGAGTGGTCGTGGCTACACCTTC. It yields the protein CASSPRSGRGYTF.